This T cell receptor (beta chain) was documented in a study of blood T cells in healthy people across ages (dated by TCRdb to the mid-2010s). Regarding the research as a whole: Template switching captured roughly one uniquely barcoded TCR beta cDNA molecule per two T cells in model experiments. Age-related changes in TCR beta repertoire diversity were measured in the study by deep sequencing normalized with unique cDNA molecular identifiers. The donors were divided into four age groups: young (average approximately 17 years), middle-aged (roughly 42), aged (roughly 66) and long-lived (nearly 85). To avoid experimental bias, donors of different ages were spread randomly across the sequencing lanes. The study analyzed two additional independent replicas of 1 million unique cDNA reads from the same blood draw for two donors, one aged 18 to 30 and one aged 80 or older. Overall study outcomes, separate from this receptor: There was a strong correlation between observed TCR beta diversity and the percentage of naive T cells measured by flow cytometry. Estimates of total diversity based on one million sequenced T cells were considered lower bounds and underestimates. Since profiling was done on bulk unsorted PBMCs, naive and antigen-experienced compartments could not be conclusively compared. Because donor CMV infection status was unknown, age-related changes in expanded clonotypes were potentially confounded. Compared with the aged group, the long-lived group had more naive CD4+ T cells, fewer expanded clones and increased TCR diversity, suggesting age selection. As age increased, observed TCR beta diversity per million T cells dropped in a roughly linear way, and a significant reduction was already evident by age about 40.

The library was built by means of 5' RACE. Sequencing took place on an Illumina HiSeq 2500. A second PCR of about 7 to 12 cycles was performed with a sample-barcoded 5' primer and a J-beta primer mix. A unique molecular identifier was introduced onto each TCR beta cDNA molecule by a template-switch 5' adaptor carrying 12 random nucleotides. At least 2.5 million CDR3-containing paired-end reads were obtained from each sample. All of the RNA was converted into first-strand cDNA using the Mint cDNA synthesis kit, with a TRBC-specific oligonucleotide serving as the primer. All cDNA was treated with uracil-DNA glycosylase and then went through a first 18-cycle PCR with the universal primers M1SS and BC2_uni_R. In the source study's methods: For normalization, 1 million high-quality reads, each with a distinct molecular identifier, were randomly selected from each sample. Instead of being binned into consensus sequences, reads that shared molecular identifiers were thrown out. MiTCR, run with a Q25 quality threshold and the strictest error-elimination algorithm, handled CDR3 identification, clonotype clustering and error correction. A nonparametric unseen species model using Euler transformation provided a lower-bound estimate of total TCR beta diversity. TCRdb took the public reads, trimmed them with fastp at Q25, ran MiXCR for clone calling and kept in-frame beta chains. Each record represents a unique CDR3 protein, reported with the most common genes and DNA among its rows. The V and J calls were determined by TCRdb, not by the authors. This sample holds 1.5 million to 2 million distinct CDR3 sequences; 30% to 35% were observed only once. The ten largest clones add up to roughly 12% of the sample.

The V end loses 0 bases and the J end loses 1 base, and a stretch of 12 bases separates them. Reading the germline V gene (reference sequence) gives CDR1 DFQATT and CDR2 SNEGSKA. The CDR3, cysteine through phenylalanine, is 15 amino acids long. The sequence is cut down to CDR3 DNA, 45 bases in frame from base 1. The donors were under 40 Caucasian individuals from Russia, aged roughly 6 to 100 years, who were systemically healthy. Approximately 11 milliliters of peripheral blood were drawn from each donor into EDTA-treated Vacutainer tubes. PBMCs were isolated by Ficoll-Paque density-gradient centrifugation, with at least 7 million obtained per sample. Trizol reagent was used to extract total RNA from the PBMCs, yielding at least 6 micrograms per sample. Naive CD45RAhigh/CD27high T cell percentages were measured by flow cytometry on a PBMC aliquot from every donor. A few counts support this clonotype. The antigen this receptor binds is unknown. Base qualities are not provided; no much larger clone lies one nucleotide away.

Material for sequencing was blood. This receptor was identified in a woman in her twenties or thirties in good health. The rearranged segments are TRBV20-1 and TRBJ1-1, with the D segment identity uncertain. CDR3 sequence: CSAREGRGTNTEAFF. The DNA reads as follows: TGCAGTGCTAGAGAGGGCCGAGGAACGAACACTGAAGCTTTCTTT.